The source of this T cell receptor beta chain is a study of T cells in Graves' hyperthyroidism and ophthalmopathy. Study-level points and caveats: Ophthalmopathy and stable hyperthyroidism were separated by a 13 V-J model.

Researchers amplified the TCR beta CDR3 regions from RNA transcripts. A set of HTBI primers served as the primers for a first-round RT-PCR of the TCR CDR3. TCRdb re-called the multiplex PCR reads through MiXCR, storing one row per CDR3 protein. The table shows roughly 500,000 distinct CDR3 sequences, with around 45% occurring only once. Germline V gene sequence: CDR1 DFQATT, CDR2 SNEGSKA (reference sequence). The V end lost 7 bases, the J end lost 9 bases, and 24 bases lay between the germline ends. This CDR3 spans 14 amino acids. A note on this clonotype: Its antigen is undetermined.

A patient was excluded if there was uncontrolled infection, other autoimmune disease, pregnancy or lactation. Each diagnosis drew on symptoms, thyroxine, TRAb, thyroid ultrasound and orbital computed tomography findings. Specimen: peripheral blood or thyroid tissue (not recorded which). This chain links TRBV20-1 with TRBJ2-5; no clear D gene. This receptor was obtained from an adult woman with Graves' disease, either hyperthyroidism or ophthalmopathy (not recorded which). CDR3 region: CSVSIGDSNQPQYF. For the CDR3, the DNA is TGCAGTGTCTCAATCGGCGATAGCAATCAGCCCCAGTACTTC.